Here is one TCR beta chain with its context. This receptor's antigen is unknown. No base quality values were provided; no much bigger clone lies one nucleotide off. Library preparation was by the immunoSEQ multiplex PCR assay. A mixture of 60 forward primers for TCR Vbeta segments and 13 reverse primers for TCR Jbeta segments was used in the multiplex PCR. The CDR3 region of rearranged TCR beta genes was amplified from genomic DNA by a multiplex PCR assay. The amplified TCR beta libraries were sequenced on the Illumina HiSeq System as 87-base-pair reads. The paper's processing steps were these. A later analysis counted about 80 million unique TCR beta chains across the 690 or so repertoires, and 9 million to 14 million of these chains were shared by at least two donors. To remove PCR and sequencing errors, raw reads were error-corrected and collapsed into unique sequences using a nearest-neighbor algorithm that merged closely related sequences. CDR3 sequences were aligned to IMGT reference sequences to assign V, D and J gene segments. For a sequence to be retained, a match of at least six nucleotides to both a V gene segment and a J gene segment was required. A rearrangement counted as productive if the CDR3 had no stop codons and remained in frame with V and J, and every other rearrangement counted as non-productive. Following IMGT convention, CDR3 was defined as the stretch from the second conserved V-encoded cysteine to the conserved J-encoded phenylalanine. Sequences without an unambiguous match to a single V gene segment were excluded from the earlier analysis of several hundred of the donors. In an earlier analysis of approximately 590 of the donors, a V segment was called functional when productive rearrangements were above 56.7%, and segregating when the standard deviation between donors exceeded 5%. A statistical classification framework was built to diagnose cytomegalovirus status from the catalog of TCR beta chain sequences. In a later analysis, V and J genes were assigned by comparing TCR nucleotide sequences against IMGT/GENE-DB human TR gene sequences. Using the TCRdist pipeline, a later analysis assigned CDR3 sequences along with most-parsimonious VDJ recombination scenarios. A later analysis defined each TCR beta chain by its CDR3 amino acid sequence plus V-gene family, and excluded reads lacking a unique V-gene family. To address suspected cross-contamination and a sequencing artifact, a later analysis removed under 600 highly shared, low-generation-probability nucleotide sequences. In a later analysis, a clonal expansion index for each public chain was calculated from normalized within-repertoire ranks of inferred template counts. In a later analysis, generation probabilities were computed with a VDJ recombination model fitted to out-of-frame rearrangements, and the resulting probabilities were checked against IGoR. A later analysis scored TCR-TCR, TCR-HLA and TCR-CMV co-occurrence with hypergeometric tests, applying a repertoire-size bias correction to TCR pairs. A later analysis estimated false discovery rates by permuting HLA or CMV assignments 20 times. In a later analysis, co-occurring TCRs were grouped with DBSCAN, and TCRdist sequence similarity was added when clustering was performed within HLA-allele-positive subsets. Repertoires with fewer than 30,000 or more than 120,000 public chains were left out of co-occurrence clustering, as were five repertoires with anomalous nucleotide sharing. As stored in TCRdb, this immuneACCESS dataset retains in-frame rearrangements with V and J assigned. A fraction of the clones does not appear; measured against another copy, unresolved V genes explain less than half of the discrepancy, and the remainder lacks a known reason. Clone size and the V and J calls come from that table; the DNA yielded D and trimming. This sample is represented by tens of thousands of clones; 65% to 70% of them were singletons. The ten biggest clones cover roughly 7.2% of the sample.

This sample was included in a study of cytomegalovirus exposure and HLA in healthy donors (TCRdb year 2017). In terms of the full investigation: In an earlier analysis of 450 to 750 of the donors, around 290 Gb of sequence data and 100 million or so unique TCR beta sequences from about 179 million T cells were reported. HLA typing covered class I and class II loci at four-digit resolution. Typing coverage differed by locus: A, B, C, DRB1 and DQB1 were typed in about 620-630 donors, DQA1 in roughly 500, DPA1 in 606, and DPB1 in 472. An earlier analysis of some 600 of the donors applied high-throughput TCR beta sequencing to assess whether each TCR beta V gene segment acted as functional or pseudogenic. A later genetic analysis took genome-wide SNP genotypes for about 55% of the 666 donors and used that subset as a discovery cohort. The later analysis used no new phenotypic data to find candidate immune exposures, relying instead on TCR beta sequences and their occurrence across donors. About 300 gigabases of sequencing data and around 85 million unique TCR sequences made up an early release that covered approximately 700 HLA-typed donors. High-throughput TCR immunosequencing, statistical association of individual TCRs with disease status, and machine learning were combined to predict cytomegalovirus infection status. A handful of DR-DQ haplotypes were handled as single units for association and clustering because linkage in the cohort was strong. To study patterns of TCR occurrence, a later analysis re-analyzed previously published TCR beta repertoires from around 660 donors and added high-resolution HLA genotyping. The study was designed to test whether signatures of past pathogen exposure could be identified by cataloging public T cell receptors. Every discovery cohort repertoire had been produced on one sequencing platform. Besides the first cohort of around 670 subjects, a separate validation cohort made up of over 95 different subjects was used. Of the roughly 420 genotyped donors, approximately 81% were placed in the genetic ancestry cluster associated with self-reported Caucasian donors. The study used immunosequencing to profile the T cell repertoires of approximately 650 subjects and linked those repertoires to cytomegalovirus serostatus. Among roughly 400 genotyped donors of the cohort, an average of around 240,000 unique TCR beta nucleotide sequences was sequenced per donor, of which 15% to 20% were non-productive. Donor age, sex, ethnicity and CMV serostatus were compiled together with the repertoire data. Study-wide conclusions, independent of this receptor: CMV serostatus was the only immune exposure information available for the cohort. In a later analysis, most CMV-associated TCR beta chains were found to appear HLA-restricted, with HLA associations seemingly driven largely by CMV exposure. In a later analysis, several top co-occurrence clusters were reported to appear linked to parvovirus B19, influenza, CMV and Epstein-Barr virus. This cohort had only TCR beta chains sequenced, and the lack of alpha or paired-chain data limited which features could be detected. A group of highly shared sequence variants was considered likely to be a technical artifact of the sequencing pipeline. In a later analysis, the rate of TCR association differed among HLA loci, with DRB1 alleles having the most associated TCRs and HLA-C alleles having the fewest. In a later genetic analysis, fewer N-insertions in productive TCRs were reported among donors in an Asian-associated ancestry cluster than the 666-donor mean. The study gave a list of under 200 TCR beta chains associated with cytomegalovirus. Broadly in line with IMGT annotations, most TCR beta V segments showed up in productive rearrangements about 90% or about 30% of the time in an earlier analysis of about 500 of the donors. The authors suggested that the approach could potentially be extended to other disease states and immunological phenotypes. Sequencing depth was assumed to be roughly uniform across donors in the presence/absence analyses, though that assumption may not hold. A later analysis associated about 17,000 TCR beta sequences with specific HLA alleles at a false discovery rate of 0.05. Because HLA typing was missing for some donors at each locus, association tests included only the typed subset. A further reported finding was that TCR beta sequences accurately predicted the HLA-A and HLA-B alleles for most subjects in the first cohort. While some public TCRs were present in many individuals, most TCR sequences turned up only very rarely across donors. In vitro tests confirmed that three of the cytomegalovirus-associated TCR beta chains recognize cytomegalovirus antigens. Assigning TCR associations to individual alleles was difficult when HLA alleles, especially DR and DQ, strongly co-occurred. Compared with equally common non-associated chains, HLA-associated TCR beta chains in a later analysis were more clonally expanded and had lower generation probabilities. Linkage disequilibrium might explain the correlated functional status among segregating V segments, but an unknown experimental factor could not be excluded. Cytomegalovirus status was reported to be diagnosed by the classifier with high specificity and sensitivity in both the original and validation cohorts. The earlier analysis of nearly 600 of the donors excluded about 16 rarely observed V segments, including chromosome 9 orphons, because counts were too low. V-gene and J-gene trimming of TCR beta chains was associated with a missense DCLRE1C variant in a later genetic analysis, and the association was replicated in an independent cohort.

In total, 600 or so healthy bone marrow donors made up the cohort. At the time of sampling, every cohort member was nominally healthy, though immune exposures that went unrecorded were likely present. The donor tested CMV seropositive, placing the donor among the 289 seropositive members of the cohort. Every donor gave a peripheral blood sample, and the peripheral blood mononuclear cells from that sample were used for TCR beta sequencing. Genomic DNA was extracted from the blood cell samples with the Qiagen DNeasy Blood Extraction Kit. This TCR was sampled from a man between 35 and 55 years old in good health and CMV-seropositive. The sequenced material came from PBMCs.

The encoded CDR3 is CASSRTGLHYGYTF. The DNA sequence reads TGTGCCAGCAGCCGTACTGGACTGCACTATGGCTACACCTTC. The chain was built from TRBV28 and TRBJ1-2; the D gene assignment is ambiguous. Trimming costs V 6 bases and J 3 bases, and their ends lie 14 bases apart. CDR1 is given as MDHEN and CDR2 as SYDVKM, both from the germline V gene. Reading from cysteine to phenylalanine, the CDR3 counts 14 amino acids. Kept here is only the CDR3 DNA, which spans 42 bases and is read in frame from base 1.